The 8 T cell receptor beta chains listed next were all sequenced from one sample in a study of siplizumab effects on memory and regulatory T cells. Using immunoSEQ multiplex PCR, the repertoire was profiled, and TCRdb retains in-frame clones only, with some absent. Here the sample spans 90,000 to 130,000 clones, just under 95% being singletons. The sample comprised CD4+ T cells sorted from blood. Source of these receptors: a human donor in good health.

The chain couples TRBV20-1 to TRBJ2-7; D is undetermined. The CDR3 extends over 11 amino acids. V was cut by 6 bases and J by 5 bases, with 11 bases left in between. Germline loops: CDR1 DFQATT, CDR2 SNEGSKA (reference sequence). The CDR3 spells CSAIIADEQYF. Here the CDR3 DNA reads TGCAGTGCCATCATTGCCGACGAGCAGTACTTC.

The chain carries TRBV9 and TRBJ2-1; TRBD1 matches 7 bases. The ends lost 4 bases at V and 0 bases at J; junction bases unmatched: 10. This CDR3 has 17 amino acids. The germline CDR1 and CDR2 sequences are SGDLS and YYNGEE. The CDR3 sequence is CASSTRQGAYSYNEQFF. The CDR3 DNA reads TGTGCCAGCAGCACTAGACAGGGTGCCTACTCCTACAATGAGCAGTTCTTC.

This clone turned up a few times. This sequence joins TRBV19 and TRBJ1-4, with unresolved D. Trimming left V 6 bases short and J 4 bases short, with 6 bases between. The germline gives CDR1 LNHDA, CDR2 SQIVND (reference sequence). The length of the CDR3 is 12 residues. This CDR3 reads CASSEINEKLFF. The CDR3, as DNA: TGTGCCAGTAGCGAGATTAATGAAAAACTGTTTTTT. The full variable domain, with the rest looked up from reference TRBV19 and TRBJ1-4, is DGGITQSPKYLFRKEGQNVTLSCEQNLNHDAMYWYRQDPGQGLRLIYYSQIVNDFQKGDIAEGYSVSREKKESFPLTVTSAQKNPTAFYLCASSEINEKLFFGSGTQLSVL.

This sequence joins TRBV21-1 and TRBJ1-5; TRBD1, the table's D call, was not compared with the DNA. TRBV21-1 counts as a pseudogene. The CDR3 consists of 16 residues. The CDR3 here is CASSFRDSVSNQPQHF. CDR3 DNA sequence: TGTGCCAGCAGCTTCCGGGACAGTGTTAGCAATCAGCCCCAGCATTTT.

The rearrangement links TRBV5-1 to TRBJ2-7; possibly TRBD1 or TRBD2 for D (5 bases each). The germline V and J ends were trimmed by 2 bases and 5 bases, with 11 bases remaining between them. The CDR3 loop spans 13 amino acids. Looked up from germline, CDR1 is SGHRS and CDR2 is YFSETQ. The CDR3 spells CASSFEGTHEQYF. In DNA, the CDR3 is TGCGCCAGCAGCTTTGAGGGGACGCACGAGCAGTACTTC. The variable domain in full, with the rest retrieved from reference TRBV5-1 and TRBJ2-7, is KAGVTQTPRYLIKTRGQQVTLSCSPISGHRSVSWYQQTPGQGLQFLFEYFSETQRNKGNFPGRFSGRQFSNSRSEMNVSTLELGDSALYLCASSFEGTHEQYFGPGTRLTVT.

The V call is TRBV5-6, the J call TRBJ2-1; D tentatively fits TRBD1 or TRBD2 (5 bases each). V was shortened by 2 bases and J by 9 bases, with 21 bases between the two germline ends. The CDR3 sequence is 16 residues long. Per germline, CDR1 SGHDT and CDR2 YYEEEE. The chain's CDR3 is CASSLRGAGWYGEQFF. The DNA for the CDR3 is TGTGCCAGCAGCTTACGAGGGGCAGGGTGGTACGGTGAGCAGTTCTTC.

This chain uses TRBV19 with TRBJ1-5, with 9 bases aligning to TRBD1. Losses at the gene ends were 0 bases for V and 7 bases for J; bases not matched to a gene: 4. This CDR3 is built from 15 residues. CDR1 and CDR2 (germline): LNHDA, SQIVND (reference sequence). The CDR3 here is CASSIEGTGLQPQHF. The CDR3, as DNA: TGTGCCAGTAGTATAGAGGGGACAGGGTTACAGCCCCAGCATTTT.

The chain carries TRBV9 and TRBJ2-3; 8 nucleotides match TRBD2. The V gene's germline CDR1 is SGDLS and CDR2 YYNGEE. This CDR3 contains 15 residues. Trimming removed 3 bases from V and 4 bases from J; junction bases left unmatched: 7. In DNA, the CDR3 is TGTGCCAGCAGCGCCTTAGCGGGATCCCCAGATACGCAGTATTTT. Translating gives CASSALAGSPDTQYF.